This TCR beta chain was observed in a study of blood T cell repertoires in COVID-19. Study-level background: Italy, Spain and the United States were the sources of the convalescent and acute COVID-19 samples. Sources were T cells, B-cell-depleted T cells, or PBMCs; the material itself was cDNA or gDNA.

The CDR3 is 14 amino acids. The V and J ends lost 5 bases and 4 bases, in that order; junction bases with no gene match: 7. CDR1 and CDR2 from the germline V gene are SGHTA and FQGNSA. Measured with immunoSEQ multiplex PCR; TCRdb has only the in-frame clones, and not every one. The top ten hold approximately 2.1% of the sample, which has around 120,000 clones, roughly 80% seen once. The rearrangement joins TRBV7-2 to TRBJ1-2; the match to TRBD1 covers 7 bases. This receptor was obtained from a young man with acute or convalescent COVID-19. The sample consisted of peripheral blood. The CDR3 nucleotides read TGTGCCAGCAGCCGGGACAGCCTATCCTATGGCTACACCTTC. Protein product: CASSRDSLSYGYTF.